The 10 T cell receptor beta chains below all came from one sample that was sequenced in a study of T cell responses to AZD1222 COVID-19 vaccine. Using immunoSEQ multiplex PCR, the repertoire was profiled, and TCRdb retains in-frame clones only, with some absent. The sample lists 150,000 to 200,000 clones, about 91% occurring once. The sequences come from peripheral blood, collected on day 0 of AZD1222 vaccination. Source of these receptors: an adult in good health.

The rearrangement joins TRBV19 to TRBJ2-7; the D gene is possibly TRBD2 (5 bases). V was clipped by 1 base and J by 2 bases, with 15 bases between them. Germline-derived CDR1 and CDR2 are LNHDA and SQIVND (reference sequence). CDR3 length equals 16 residues. This CDR3 is CASSIGRQLYPYEQYF. In DNA, the CDR3 is TGTGCCAGTAGTATAGGGAGGCAGCTCTACCCCTACGAGCAGTACTTC.

This clone was recorded once. The chain couples TRBV2 to TRBJ2-1, with D unclear. V was trimmed by 2 bases and J by 0 bases, leaving 5 bases between them. Germline CDR1 reads SNHLY; CDR2 reads FYNNEI. The CDR3 length is 14 residues. DNA for the CDR3: TGTGCCAGCAGTGAACAGAACTCCTACAATGAGCAGTTCTTC. It encodes CASSEQNSYNEQFF. Based on the CDR3 plus reference TRBV2 and TRBJ2-1, the full variable domain is EPEVTQTPSHQVTQMGQEVILRCVPISNHLYFYWYRQILGQKVEFLVSFYNNEISEKSEIFDDQFSVERPDGSNFTLKIRSTKLEDSAMYFCASSEQNSYNEQFFGPGTRLTVL.

The chain recombines TRBV4-1 with TRBJ1-2, with TRBD1 matching 12 bases. Germline CDR1 reads MGHRA; CDR2 reads YSYEKL. V lost 3 bases to trimming and J lost 3 bases; unmatched junction nucleotides: 5. This CDR3 comprises 16 residues. CDR3 bases: TGCGCCAGCAGCCAGGAAGGGACAGGGGGCTACTATGGCTACACCTTC. Its protein product is CASSQEGTGGYYGYTF.

This clone has just one count. V usage is TRBV9 and J usage is TRBJ2-1; TRBD2 aligns across 12 bases. This CDR3 has 16 residues. The junction had 7 bases not matched to a gene; V was cut back by 0 bases and J by 9 bases. Germline CDR1 reads SGDLS; CDR2 reads YYNGEE. This CDR3 is CASSVVLAGGPGEQFF. The CDR3 DNA reads as TGTGCCAGCAGCGTAGTTCTAGCGGGAGGGCCTGGTGAGCAGTTCTTC.

This clone turned up a few times. The chain combines TRBV21-1 with TRBJ2-7. TRBV21-1 is flagged as a pseudogene. The CDR3 runs to 15 residues. The CDR3 DNA sequence: TGTGCCAGCAGCAAACCCCCCCAGCTTCGCTACGAGCAGTACTTC. Its translation is CASSKPPQLRYEQYF.

The chain employs TRBV9 and TRBJ2-1; unclear D gene. V gave up 4 bases and J gave up 10 bases, with 12 bases separating them. CDR3 length: 12 residues. Per the germline V gene, CDR1 is SGDLS and CDR2 is YYNGEE. CDR3 amino acids: CASSQTEREQFF. The CDR3 DNA follows: TGTGCCAGCAGCCAAACTGAGCGAGAGCAGTTCTTC.

As DNA, the CDR3 is TGTGCCAGCAGCTTAGATAGAGGTAGCGGGAGAGGTGAGACCCAGTACTTC. As protein: CASSLDRGSGRGETQYF. This chain links TRBV7-2 with TRBJ2-5, with TRBD2 matching 9 bases. Germline CDR1 reads SGHTA; CDR2 reads FQGNSA. V was clipped by 1 base and J by 5 bases; unmatched bases: 11. The CDR3 runs to 17 residues.

The chain employs TRBV3-1 (or the pseudogene TRBV3-2) and TRBJ1-6, with 9 positions matching TRBD1. With 3 bases clipped from V and 12 bases from J, the junction kept 18 bases outside the gene matches. Germline CDR1 and CDR2: LGHDT and YNNKEL (reference sequence). The CDR3 runs to 18 residues. CDR3 in amino acids: CASSQGQGIPSTLRPLHF. In DNA, the CDR3 is TGTGCCAGCAGCCAGGGACAGGGAATCCCTTCTACGTTACGACCCCTCCACTTT.

The chain is built from TRBV30 and TRBJ1-3; D gene unclear. CDR3 length: 16 amino acids. V shed 4 bases and J shed 0 bases, with 16 bases lying between them. The germline gives CDR1 GTSNPN, CDR2 SVGIG (reference sequence). The CDR3 is CAWTPKWGVSGNTIYF. The CDR3 DNA follows: TGTGCCTGGACCCCGAAGTGGGGAGTCTCTGGAAACACCATATATTTT.

The chain couples TRBV3-1 (or the pseudogene TRBV3-2) to TRBJ2-2, with TRBD2 matching over 11 bases. CDR1 is LGHDT, CDR2 YNNKEL, per germline (reference sequence). The V gene end was trimmed by 1 base and the J gene end by 5 bases; junction bases not matched to a gene: 15. This CDR3 spans 20 amino acids. CDR3 DNA: TGTGCCAGCAGCCAAGCGCTAGGGCGTACTAGCGGGAGAAAGACCGGGGAGCTGTTTTTT. This encodes CASSQALGRTSGRKTGELFF.